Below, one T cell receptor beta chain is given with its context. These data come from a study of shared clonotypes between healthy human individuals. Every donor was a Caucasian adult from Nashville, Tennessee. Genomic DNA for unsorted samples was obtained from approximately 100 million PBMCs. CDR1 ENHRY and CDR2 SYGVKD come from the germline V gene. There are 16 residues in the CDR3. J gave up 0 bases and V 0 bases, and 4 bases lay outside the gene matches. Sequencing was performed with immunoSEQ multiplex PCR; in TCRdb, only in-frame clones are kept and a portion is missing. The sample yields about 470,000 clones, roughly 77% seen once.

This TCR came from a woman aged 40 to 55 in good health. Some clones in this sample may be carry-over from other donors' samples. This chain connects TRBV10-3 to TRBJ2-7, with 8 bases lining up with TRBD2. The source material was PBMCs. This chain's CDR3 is CAISESRAGVSYEQYF. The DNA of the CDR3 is TGTGCCATCAGTGAGTCGAGAGCGGGGGTCTCCTACGAGCAGTACTTC.